This T cell receptor (beta chain) was obtained from a study of T cells after yellow fever vaccination. Study results and limitations: Clonotype sharing between CD4 and CD8 compartments was small. FACS-sorted repertoires might harbor abundant contaminating clonotypes from the bulk population.

In its sample, this clonotype was seen a few times. Its antigen is still unknown. V dropped 4 bases and J dropped 0; count of bases not matched to a gene: 8. Germline V lookup: CDR1 SGHRS, CDR2 YFSETQ. The CDR3 is made up of 16 amino acids. A single record per CDR3 protein comes from TCRdb applying MiXCR to the 5' RACE reads. Seen here are about 160,000 distinct CDR3 sequences, almost 7% observed once, and the top ten hold more than 2%. The TCR originated in a man between 18 and 35 years old who received the YFV17D yellow fever vaccine. The sample here was CD4+ T cells sorted from PBMCs, taken around 5 days after the first yellow fever vaccination. V is TRBV5-1 and J is TRBJ2-3; 7 bases line up with TRBD2. The CDR3 sequence: CASSPASGSSTDTQYF. The CDR3 DNA is TGCGCCAGCAGCCCAGCTAGCGGCTCTAGCACAGATACGCAGTATTTT.